This TCR beta chain was sequenced during a study of radiation and T cells in renal cell carcinoma. As regards this clone: Its antigen is as yet unknown.

Germline loops: CDR1 SNHLY, CDR2 FYNNEI. There are 14 residues in the CDR3. V shed 7 bases, J shed 0 bases, and the junction held 2 bases outside the gene matches. Broader study findings: From baseline, blood top tumor clonotypes peaked at 2 weeks post-radiation. Without pretreatment biopsies, baseline tumor clonotype presence was undetermined.

Method: immunoSEQ multiplex PCR; TCRdb's copy keeps in-frame clones and lacks some. The data contain roughly 160,000 clones, roughly 90% of them seen just once; the ten biggest clones take up approximately 11%. The time point: blood 4 weeks post-SBRT, at nephrectomy. Treatment: 15 Gy SBRT to primary tumor, nephrectomy 4 weeks later. Nephrectomy followed 15 Gy stereotactic body radiation by 4 weeks. Clear cell pathology was present in this patient's renal cell carcinoma. Sequenced here: blood, sampled from a patient whose treatment included radiotherapy and nephrectomy. The rearrangement joins TRBV2 to TRBJ2-7; TRBD2 matches 11 bases. The origin of this receptor is a woman aged 45 to 65 with renal cell carcinoma. The CDR3 loop reads CASTGTSGSYEQYF. DNA for the CDR3: TGTGCCAGCACTGGGACTAGCGGCTCCTACGAGCAGTACTTC. The full variable domain, in which reference TRBV2 and TRBJ2-7 provide the parts outside the CDR3, is EPEVTQTPSHQVTQMGQEVILRCVPISNHLYFYWYRQILGQKVEFLVSFYNNEISEKSEIFDDQFSVERPDGSNFTLKIRSTKLEDSAMYFCASTGTSGSYEQYFGPGTRLTVT.